These T cell receptor beta chains were read from a single sample in a study of molecular identifiers for immune sequencing clone quantification. Using its own MiXCR run on the PCR reads, TCRdb lists one record per CDR3 protein. This sample has about 510,000 distinct CDR3 sequences, with less than 30% found just once. Sequenced sample: naive CD8+ T cells from blood, with Jurkat cell RNA spiked in. The receptors derive from a human donor in good health. Some libraries in this study had Jurkat cell RNA spiked in. Both conserved end residues are part of each CDR3. A D gene is named only where the DNA matches it firmly. The size field is filled for only some rows; it gives once, few, many or a size class.

few	TRBV19	TRBJ2-1	.	CASSPGPQPYNEQFF	TGTGCCAGTAGTCCGGGCCCCCAGCCCTACAATGAGCAGTTCTTC
few	TRBV6-6	TRBJ1-6	.	CASSYRQNSPLHF	TGTGCCAGCAGTTACCGACAGAATTCACCCCTCCACTTT
few	TRBV28	TRBJ1-3	.	CASSLVRAGNTIYF	TGTGCCAGCAGTTTAGTCAGGGCTGGAAACACCATATATTTT
many	TRBV4-1	TRBJ2-1	TRBD2	CASSHPSGGADEQFF	TGCGCCAGCAGCCATCCTAGCGGAGGGGCGGATGAGCAGTTCTTC
once	TRBV4-2	TRBJ1-5	.	CASSQDRLLNSNQPQHF	TGTGCCAGCAGCCAAGATCGACTGCTAAATAGCAATCAGCCCCAGCATTTT
few	TRBV10-3	TRBJ2-7	TRBD2	CAISGGLAGGPSSYEQYF	TGTGCCATCAGTGGGGGACTAGCGGGGGGCCCGAGCTCCTACGAGCAGTACTTC
.	TRBV12-3/TRBV12-4	TRBJ2-3	TRBD2	CAGSFRGLAGGRGTDMQYF	TGTGCCGGCAGTTTTAGGGGACTAGCGGGGGGCCGTGGCACAGATATGCAGTATTTT
once	TRBV27	TRBJ2-3	.	CASRGRETATQYF	TGTGCCAGCAGAGGGCGCGAAACAGCTACGCAGTATTTT
few	TRBV6-5	TRBJ1-4	.	CASSQRATNEKLFF	TGTGCCAGCAGTCAGAGGGCGACTAATGAAAAACTGTTTTTT
few	TRBV4-1	TRBJ2-7	.	CASSLTQALFYEQYF	TGCGCCAGCAGTCTTACCCAGGCGCTATTCTACGAGCAGTACTTC
many	TRBV28	TRBJ2-5	.	CASSYQGWQETQYF	TGTGCCAGCAGTTATCAGGGGTGGCAAGAGACCCAGTACTTC
.	TRBV9	TRBJ1-3	.	CASSVGNSGNTMYF	TGTGCCAGCAGCGTGGGCAACTCTGGAAACACCATGTATTTT
few	TRBV3-1	TRBJ2-7	TRBD2	CASSRSGEGSYYEQYF	TGTGCCAGCAGCCGATCTGGGGAGGGCTCGTACTACGAGCAGTACTTC
few	TRBV28	TRBJ1-5	TRBD1	CASSPWDRGDNQPQHF	TGTGCCAGCAGTCCTTGGGACAGGGGAGACAATCAGCCCCAGCATTTT
.	TRBV7-3	TRBJ2-1	.	CASSSLEGYEQFF	TGTGCCAGCAGCTCCCTGGAGGGATATGAGCAGTTCTTC
many	TRBV5-5	TRBJ2-3	.	CASSLVGRSTDTQYF	TGTGCCAGCAGCTTGGTGGGTAGAAGCACAGATACGCAGTATTTT
.	TRBV7-6	TRBJ2-3	TRBD2	CAGSLVAAGETQYF	TGTGCCGGCAGCTTAGTTGCAGCGGGAGAAACGCAGTATTTT
.	TRBV4-3	TRBJ1-1	.	CASSQSGAWGSDAFF	TGCGCCAGCAGCCAAAGCGGGGCGTGGGGAAGTGATGCTTTCTTT
many	TRBV7-2	TRBJ2-1	TRBD1	CASSLWGQESYNEQFF	TGTGCCAGCAGCTTATGGGGACAGGAGTCCTACAATGAGCAGTTCTTC
.	TRBV2	TRBJ2-3	TRBD1	CASSGGQGARTDTQYF	TGTGCCAGCAGTGGAGGACAGGGGGCGAGAACAGATACGCAGTATTTT
.	TRBV19	TRBJ2-6	.	CAVDVSSGVNVLTF	TGTGCCGTGGACGTCTCCTCTGGGGTCAACGTCCTGACTTTC
many	TRBV6-5	TRBJ2-2	.	CASSYGADTGELFF	TGTGCCAGCAGTTACGGGGCGGACACCGGGGAGCTGTTTTTT
few	TRBV3-1	TRBJ2-1	.	CASSQEVAGLDEQFF	TGTGCCAGCAGCCAAGAAGTGGCGGGGCTGGATGAGCAGTTCTTC
many	TRBV29-1	TRBJ2-7	TRBD2	CSVGGLAGGYEQYF	TGCAGCGTTGGAGGGCTAGCGGGAGGGTACGAGCAGTACTTC
few	TRBV5-4	TRBJ2-7	.	CASSFGDRLAYEQYF	TGTGCCAGCAGTTTCGGGGACAGACTAGCCTACGAGCAGTACTTC
few	TRBV5-8	TRBJ2-7	TRBD1	CASSDRERSYEQYF	TGTGCCAGCTCGGACAGGGAAAGAAGCTACGAGCAGTACTTC
.	TRBV19	TRBJ2-3	.	CASSIVGDWATDTQYF	TGTGCCAGTAGTATAGTCGGGGACTGGGCCACAGATACGCAGTATTTT
.	TRBV20-1	TRBJ2-7	.	CSARDLGAWSAYEQYF	TGCAGTGCTAGAGACCTCGGGGCCTGGTCAGCATACGAGCAGTACTTC
many	TRBV27	TRBJ2-3	TRBD1	CASSSRQGVADTQYF	TGTGCCAGCAGTTCCAGACAGGGGGTCGCAGATACGCAGTATTTT
.	TRBV27	TRBJ2-7	.	CASSLVPPGGPYEQYF	TGTGCCAGCAGTTTAGTCCCCCCAGGTGGTCCCTACGAGCAGTACTTC
.	TRBV12-3/TRBV12-4	TRBJ2-7	.	CASSFESTFYEQYF	TGTGCCAGCAGTTTCGAGTCGACATTCTACGAGCAGTACTTC
few	TRBV7-9	TRBJ2-5	TRBD1	CASSAGTAHQETQYF	TGTGCCAGCAGCGCAGGGACAGCGCACCAAGAGACCCAGTACTTC
.	TRBV29-1	TRBJ2-5	TRBD2	CSVEISSGIERETQYF	TGCAGCGTTGAAATTAGTAGCGGGATAGAGAGAGAGACCCAGTACTTC
few	TRBV27	TRBJ2-6	.	CASRIGGTGANVLTF	TGTGCCAGCAGGATTGGAGGAACTGGGGCCAACGTCCTGACTTTC
.	TRBV7-6	TRBJ2-3	.	CASSSVYTDTQCF	TGTGCCAGCAGCTCCGTTTATACAGATACGCAGTGTTTT
many	TRBV4-3	TRBJ2-3	.	CASSQDPRGLTDTQYF	TGCGCCAGCAGCCAAGATCCCCGGGGTCTCACAGATACGCAGTATTTT
.	TRBV5-1	TRBJ2-7	.	CASNLGGGLKGEQYF	TGCGCCAGCAACTTGGGGGGTGGGTTAAAGGGCGAGCAGTACTTC
.	TRBV7-2	TRBJ2-1	.	CASSPSQSSYNEQFF	TGTGCCAGCAGCCCATCCCAGAGCTCCTACAATGAGCAGTTCTTC
.	TRBV20-1	TRBJ1-5	.	CSARDGSGAGNQPQQF	TGCAGTGCTAGAGATGGGTCAGGGGCGGGCAATCAGCCCCAGCAATTT